A selection of T cell receptor beta chains follows, all from one sample in a study of post-analysis software for immune sequencing data. TCRdb reprocessed the PCR reads with MiXCR, giving one entry per CDR3 protein. Among roughly 400,000 distinct CDR3 sequences, 39% were seen once, and the ten largest hold around 8%. Sequencing was carried out using blood. These receptors came from a girl aged 2-10 years with multiple sclerosis. The CDR3 runs from the conserved cysteine through the conserved F or W. A D gene is named only where the DNA matches it firmly. Only part of the rows carry a size: once, few, many, or a class if the clone is expanded.

>-|TRBD2|17|TRBV10-3|TRBJ2-1
TGTGCCATCAGTGAGACTATAGCGGGGAGCTCCTACAATGAGCAGTTCTTC
CAISETIAGSSYNEQFF
>once|-|15|TRBV9|TRBJ1-1
TGTGCCAGCAGCAAAAGGGAGGGCAGAAACACTGAAGCTTTCTTT
CASSKREGRNTEAFF
>few|TRBD2|15|TRBV9|TRBJ2-7
TGTGCCAGCAGCGTAGGGACTAGCGGAGCCTACGAGCAGTACTTC
CASSVGTSGAYEQYF
>-|-|12|TRBV7-2|TRBJ2-2
TGTGCCAGCAGCTTAAGTAGCCGGGAGCTGTTTTTT
CASSLSSRELFF
>-|TRBD1|15|TRBV30|TRBJ1-1
TGTGCCTGGAGTGTGATGGGACAGGGTTTCACTGAAGCTTTCTTT
CAWSVMGQGFTEAFF
>few|-|15|TRBV27|TRBJ2-7
TGTGCCAGCAGCCGGTCTGGGACGGTTTCCTACGAGCAGTACTTC
CASSRSGTVSYEQYF
>-|TRBD1|18|TRBV20-1|TRBJ2-4
TGCAGTGCTGATCCGTACCCCGGGACAGGGCTAGCCAAAAACATTCAGTACTTC
CSADPYPGTGLAKNIQYF
>few|-|12|TRBV29-1|TRBJ1-5
TGCAGCGTCCGACAAGGCAATCAGCCCCAGCATTTT
CSVRQGNQPQHF
>few|TRBD1|19|TRBV10-3|TRBJ1-1
TGTGCCATCAGTGAGTCGTCGGTGACAGGGGTCCTCATGAACACTGAAGCTTTCTTT
CAISESSVTGVLMNTEAFF
>-|TRBD1|16|TRBV15|TRBJ2-1
TGTGCCACCAGTCCCCGACAGGGTAGCTCCTACAATGAGCAGTTCTTC
CATSPRQGSSYNEQFF
>few|-|13|TRBV7-8|TRBJ2-7
TGTGCCAGCAGCCCGAACCCAGGGACCGAGCAGTACTTC
CASSPNPGTEQYF
>-|-|16|TRBV7-9|TRBJ2-3
TGTGCCAGCAGCTTAATACCGGCGAGTAGCACAGATACGCAGTATTTT
CASSLIPASSTDTQYF
>-|-|13|TRBV27|TRBJ1-5
TGTGCCAGCAGCTTTCGGGGGAATCAGCCCCAGCATTTT
CASSFRGNQPQHF
>few|-|14|TRBV20-1|TRBJ2-7
TGCAGTGCTAGAGTCGGGAATCAAGCCTACGAGCAGTACTTC
CSARVGNQAYEQYF
>-|-|15|TRBV9|TRBJ1-2
TGTGCCAGCAGCGTAGCCAGTACAGGCTACGATGGCTACACCTTC
CASSVASTGYDGYTF
>-|-|18|TRBV5-1|TRBJ2-4
TGCGCCAGCAGCGTTGGGACCCAAGGAAAGATAGCCAAAAACATTCAGTACTTC
CASSVGTQGKIAKNIQYF
>few|-|16|TRBV20-1|TRBJ1-2
TGCAGTGCTAGAGGTCAATTGGGGGCAGGGCAGGATGGCTACACCTTC
CSARGQLGAGQDGYTF
>few|-|17|TRBV20-1|TRBJ2-7
TGCAGTGCTAGAGACACAACGACGGGAAAACCCTCCTACGAGCAGTACTTC
CSARDTTTGKPSYEQYF
>-|-|16|TRBV4-2|TRBJ1-2
TGTGCCAGCAGCCAAGATCCAACAGTGACTAACTATGGCTACACCTTC
CASSQDPTVTNYGYTF
>few|TRBD1|16|TRBV4-1|TRBJ2-1
TGCGCCAGCAGCTCACCAGGGACAGGGGCCTACAATGAGCAGTTCTTC
CASSSPGTGAYNEQFF
>-|TRBD1|13|TRBV28|TRBJ2-7
TGTGCCAGCAGCCCCGACAGGGTCCACGAGCAGTACTTC
CASSPDRVHEQYF
>-|-|15|TRBV18|TRBJ1-2
TGTGCCAGCTCCCCACCGGGGAACGCTAACTATGACTACACCTTC
CASSPPGNANYDYTF
>-|-|16|TRBV4-1|TRBJ2-4
TGCGCCAGCAGTCCCATCGGCGGGGGCGGGGAAAATGAGCAGTACTTC
CASSPIGGGGENEQYF
>few|TRBD1|12|TRBV25-1|TRBJ1-1
TGTGCCACCGGACAGGGCTACACTGAAGCTTTCTTT
CATGQGYTEAFF
>few|-|14|TRBV29-1|TRBJ1-5
TGCAGCGTTGCAACGGGGAGAGGCAATCAGCCCCAGCATTTT
CSVATGRGNQPQHF
>few|-|14|TRBV9|TRBJ2-1
TGTGCCAGCAGCTTTTTCCCAAGTTCCAATGAGCAGTTCTTC
CASSFFPSSNEQFF
>-|-|20|TRBV29-1|TRBJ1-2
TGCAGCGTTGAGTTCCACGTTGAGTTGCTGGCGGCCAGACGGAACTATGGCTACACCTTC
CSVEFHVELLAARRNYGYTF
>-|TRBD1|14|TRBV5-1|TRBJ2-7
TGCGCCAGCAGCACAGCCGGGACAGGCCACGAGCAGTACTTC
CASSTAGTGHEQYF
>-|-|13|TRBV7-2|TRBJ2-7
TGTGCCAGCAGCCCCGACAGGTACTACGAGCAGTACTTC
CASSPDRYYEQYF
>-|-|14|TRBV6-5|TRBJ2-6
TGTGCCAGCAGAACCGACTCTGGGGCCAACGTCCTGACTTTC
CASRTDSGANVLTF
>-|TRBD2|17|TRBV6-1|TRBJ2-1
TGTGCCAGCAGTGAAGGGAGGGGACTAGCGGACTACAATGAGCAGTTCTTC
CASSEGRGLADYNEQFF
>-|-|14|TRBV20-1|TRBJ2-3
TGCAGTGCTAGATCGAGCCACACTACCAATACGCAGTATTTT
CSARSSHTTNTQYF
>-|TRBD2|15|TRBV7-9|TRBJ2-3
TGTGCCAGCAGCCCAAATGCGGGAGCGGCAGATACGCAGTATTTT
CASSPNAGAADTQYF
>-|-|12|TRBV29-1|TRBJ1-5
TGCAGCGTTCAGCAGGGTAATCAGCCCCAGCATTTT
CSVQQGNQPQHF
>-|-|14|TRBV5-1|TRBJ1-1
TGCGCCAGCAGCTCCCCTGGAGGGGGGGCTGAAGCTTTCTTT
CASSSPGGGAEAFF
>-|-|14|TRBV7-8|TRBJ1-5
TGTGCCAGCAGCTTATCCAGCATCAATCAGCCCCAGCATTTT
CASSLSSINQPQHF
>-|-|16|TRBV7-9|TRBJ2-5
TGTGCCAGCAGCCCCCAAGGGGGGATCTCCTACAATGAGCAGTACTTC
CASSPQGGISYNEQYF
>-|-|14|TRBV7-6|TRBJ2-5
TGTGCCAGCAGCTTAGGGGCCGGGGGAGAGACCCAGTACTTC
CASSLGAGGETQYF
>-|-|13|TRBV20-1|TRBJ1-1
TGCACCGCTAGGCCGATAACAGGCCCTGAAGCTTTCTTT
CTARPITGPEAFF
>few|TRBD2|18|TRBV7-2|TRBJ2-7
TGTGCCAGCAGCTTAGTTGGGGGAGGGACTAGCAGCTCCTACGAGCAGTACTTC
CASSLVGGGTSSSYEQYF
>-|TRBD2|14|TRBV20-1|TRBJ2-7
TGCAGTGCCCGCCGGCGGGAGTTCTGGTACGAGCAGTACTTC
CSARRREFWYEQYF
>-|TRBD2|15|TRBV12-3/TRBV12-4|TRBJ2-7
TGTGCCAGCAGACCAAACGGGACTAAGGCCTACGAGCAGTACTTC
CASRPNGTKAYEQYF